The clone carrying this T cell receptor beta chain was detected only a few times. Its antigen is as yet unknown. The CDR3 runs 14 residues. The germline V gene encodes CDR1 SGHRS and CDR2 YFSETQ. V lost 9 bases and J 2 bases, leaving 18 bases between the germline ends. The data stem from a study of identical twins. TCRdb reprocessed the 5' RACE reads via MiXCR and lists one record per CDR3 protein. This table has about 210,000 distinct CDR3 sequences, roughly 10% appearing once. Findings and caveats of the study: The degree of excess twin sharing was weaker in beta out-of-frame sequences. Zero-insertion findings could be partly confounded by invariant cells (MAIT and iNKT cells). Modelling approaches yielded underestimates of out-of-frame TCR alpha sharing between monozygotic twins. Alpha sequences that were out-of-frame and twin-shared showed an excess of low generation probability.

The sequencing input was memory (CD45RO+) T cells sorted from blood. The chain is built from TRBV5-1 and TRBJ2-7, with D tentatively TRBD1 (6 bases). The receptor's source is a young woman in good health. CDR3 residues: CATQPTTGTYEQYF. CDR3 DNA sequence: TGCGCCACCCAACCAACTACAGGGACCTACGAGCAGTACTTC.